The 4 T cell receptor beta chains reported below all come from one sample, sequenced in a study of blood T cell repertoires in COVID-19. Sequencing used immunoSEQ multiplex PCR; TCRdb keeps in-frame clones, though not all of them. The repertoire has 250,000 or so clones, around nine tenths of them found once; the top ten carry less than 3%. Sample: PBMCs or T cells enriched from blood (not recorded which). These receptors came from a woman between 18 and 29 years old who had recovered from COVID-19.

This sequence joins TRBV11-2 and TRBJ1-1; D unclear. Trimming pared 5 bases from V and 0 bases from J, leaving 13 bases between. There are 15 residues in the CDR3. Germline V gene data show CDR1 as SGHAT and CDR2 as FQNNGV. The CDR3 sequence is CASSHAAGMNTEAFF. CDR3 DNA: TGTGCCAGCAGCCATGCGGCGGGTATGAACACTGAAGCTTTCTTT.

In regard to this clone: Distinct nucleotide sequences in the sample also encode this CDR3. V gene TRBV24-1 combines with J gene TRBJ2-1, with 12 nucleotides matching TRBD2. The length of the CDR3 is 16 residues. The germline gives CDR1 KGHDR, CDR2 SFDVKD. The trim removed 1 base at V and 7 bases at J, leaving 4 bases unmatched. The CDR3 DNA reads TGTGCCACCAGTGATTTAGGACTAGCGGGATATAATGAGCAGTTCTTC. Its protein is CATSDLGLAGYNEQFF.

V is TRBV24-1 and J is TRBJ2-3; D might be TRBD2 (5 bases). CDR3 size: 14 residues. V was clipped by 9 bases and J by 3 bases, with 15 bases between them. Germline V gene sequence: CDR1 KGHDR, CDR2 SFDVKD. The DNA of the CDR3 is TGTGCCACCGCGAGGGAAATTGATACAGATACGCAGTATTTT. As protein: CATAREIDTDTQYF.

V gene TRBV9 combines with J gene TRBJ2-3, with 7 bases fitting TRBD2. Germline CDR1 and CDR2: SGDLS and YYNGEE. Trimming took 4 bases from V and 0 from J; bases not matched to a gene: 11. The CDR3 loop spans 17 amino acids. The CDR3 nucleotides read TGTGCCAGCAGCCATACGGGACCGCGGGGGAGCACAGATACGCAGTATTTT. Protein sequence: CASSHTGPRGSTDTQYF.